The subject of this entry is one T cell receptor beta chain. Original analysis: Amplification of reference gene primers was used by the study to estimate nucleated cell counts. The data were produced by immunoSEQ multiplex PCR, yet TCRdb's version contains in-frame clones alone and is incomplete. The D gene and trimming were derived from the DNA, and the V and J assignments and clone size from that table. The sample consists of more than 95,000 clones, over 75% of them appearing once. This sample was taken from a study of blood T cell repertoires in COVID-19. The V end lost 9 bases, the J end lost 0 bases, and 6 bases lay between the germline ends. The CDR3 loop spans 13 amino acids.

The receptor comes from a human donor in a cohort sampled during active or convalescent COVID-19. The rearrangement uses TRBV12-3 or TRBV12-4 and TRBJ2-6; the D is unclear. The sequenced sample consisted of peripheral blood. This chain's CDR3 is CASLPSGANVLTF. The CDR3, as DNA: TGTGCCAGTCTTCCCTCTGGGGCCAACGTCCTGACTTTC.